A selection of T cell receptor beta chains follows, all from one sample in a study of T cell repertoires in cytomegalovirus infection. No antigen has been identified for these receptors. TCRdb recomputed calls from the reads with MiXCR, one row per CDR3 protein. The table records approximately 350,000 distinct CDR3 sequences, approximately 30% of them present only once. This sample comprised cultured PBMCs, obtained from culture after CMV antigen stimulation. These receptors originate from a human donor in good health (CMV status not recorded). Some clones in this sample may be carry-over from other donors' samples. The CDR3 runs from the conserved cysteine through the conserved F or W.

>TRBV7-2|TRBJ2-7
CASSLVGSSYVQYF
>TRBV11-2|TRBJ2-2
CASRNIPGTGELFF
>TRBV7-8|TRBJ1-5
CASSFAPDRAANQPQHF
>TRBV6-2/TRBV6-3|TRBJ1-1
CASSNRGFETEAFF
>TRBV9|TRBJ2-1
CASSDPPPGGTPNNEQFF
>TRBV4-2|TRBJ2-5
CASSQGLVGTQYF
>TRBV7-2|TRBJ2-3
CASSRQGGTTDTQYF
>TRBV2|TRBJ1-1
CAGETDRNTEAFF
>TRBV29-1|TRBJ1-1
CSVGFGTGNTEAFF
>TRBV4-1|TRBJ1-4
CASSQVLTTNEKLFF
>TRBV7-8|TRBJ1-1
CASSLGQMKNTEAFF
>TRBV20-1|TRBJ2-4
CSAPNGIAKNIQYF
>TRBV7-2|TRBJ2-1
CASSLSGRAANEQFF
>TRBV12-3/TRBV12-4|TRBJ2-1
CASSLTSGVYNEQFF
>TRBV20-1|TRBJ2-4
CSARGRGSVNIQYF
>TRBV4-2|TRBJ1-4
CASRAGTENEKLFF
>TRBV6-6|TRBJ1-1
CASSYSRGSMTEAFF
>TRBV4-2|TRBJ2-7
CASSQAVPGGGTVYEQYF
>TRBV11-1|TRBJ2-7
CASSKDRASYEQYF
>TRBV11-2|TRBJ1-2
CASSLMTGGSYGYTF
>TRBV19|TRBJ1-1
CASSIRDRGKVSTVKIEAFF
>TRBV12-3/TRBV12-4|TRBJ2-5
CASSPRHPEGETQYF
>TRBV7-2|TRBJ2-7
CASSPKDRLNEQYF
>TRBV4-2|TRBJ2-5
CASSQGGVDRGETQYF
>TRBV7-2|TRBJ2-7
CASSLYHEQYF
>TRBV7-9|TRBJ1-2
CASSFGTGEGYGYTF
>TRBV14|TRBJ1-2
CASSPRTGGDYGYTF
>TRBV6-5|TRBJ1-1
CASSRGQGVPEAFF
>TRBV7-3|TRBJ2-6
CASSVPGQGALGANVLTF
>TRBV2|TRBJ2-3
CASSELVGGSHTQYF
>TRBV7-2|TRBJ2-1
CASSPYSYNEQFF
>TRBV29-1|TRBJ2-5
CSVAGQGKTQYF
>TRBV6-1|TRBJ2-1
CASRDRGGHEQFF
>TRBV19|TRBJ2-7
CASSMGRPYEQYF
>TRBV12-3/TRBV12-4|TRBJ1-2
CASSLTGGSYGYTF
>TRBV30|TRBJ2-1
CAWRQGGTRQFF
>TRBV19|TRBJ1-2
CASTTDLDGLYGYTF
>TRBV7-2|TRBJ1-2
CASSSAGTGNGYTF
>TRBV9|TRBJ2-1
CASSVVDSGRGTYNEQFF
>TRBV15|TRBJ2-3
CATSRVLDTQYF
>TRBV27|TRBJ2-1
CASSIIGSSSYNEQFF
>TRBV7-9|TRBJ1-2
CAIAGGSQTGYTF
>TRBV27|TRBJ2-7
CASSFRITSYEQYF
>TRBV5-6|TRBJ2-4
CASSHTVGQGGKNIQYF
>TRBV7-2|TRBJ1-5
CASSLEGGETQPQHF
>TRBV6-6|TRBJ2-3
CASSYGQGTDTQYF